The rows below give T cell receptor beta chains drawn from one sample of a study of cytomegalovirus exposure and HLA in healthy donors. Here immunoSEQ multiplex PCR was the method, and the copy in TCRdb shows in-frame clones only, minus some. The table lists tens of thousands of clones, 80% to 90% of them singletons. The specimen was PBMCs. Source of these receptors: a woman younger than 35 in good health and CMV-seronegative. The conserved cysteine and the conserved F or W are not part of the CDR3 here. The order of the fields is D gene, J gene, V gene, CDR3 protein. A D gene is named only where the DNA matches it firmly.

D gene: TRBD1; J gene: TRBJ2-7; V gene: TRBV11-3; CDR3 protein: ASSQGGASDEQY
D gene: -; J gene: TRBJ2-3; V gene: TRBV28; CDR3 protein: ASSQRLVSWGTDTQY
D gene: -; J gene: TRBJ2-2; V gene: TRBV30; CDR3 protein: AWSAFRTGELF
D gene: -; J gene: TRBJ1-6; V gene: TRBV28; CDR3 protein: ASLRGNSPLH
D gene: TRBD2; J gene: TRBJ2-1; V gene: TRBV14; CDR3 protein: ASSQDALMGGVWNEQF
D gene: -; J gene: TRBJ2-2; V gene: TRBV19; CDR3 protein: ASRAASSTGELF
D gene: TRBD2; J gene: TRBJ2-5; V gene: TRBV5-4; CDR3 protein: ASSLLGLDGGQTQY
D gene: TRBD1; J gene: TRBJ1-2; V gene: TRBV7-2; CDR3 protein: ASSLNVGAGGNYGYT
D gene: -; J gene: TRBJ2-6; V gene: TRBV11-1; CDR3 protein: ASSPMALANVLT
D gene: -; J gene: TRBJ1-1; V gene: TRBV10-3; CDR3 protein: AISEGVNTEAF
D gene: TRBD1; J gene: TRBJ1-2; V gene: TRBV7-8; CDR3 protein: ASSLAQGATVYGYT
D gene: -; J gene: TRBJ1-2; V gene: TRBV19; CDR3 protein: ASSIVSGDGYT
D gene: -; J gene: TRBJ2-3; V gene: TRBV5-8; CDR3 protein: ASSFGRGTDTQY
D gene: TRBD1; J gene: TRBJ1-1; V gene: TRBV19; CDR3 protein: ASQDRLDTEAF
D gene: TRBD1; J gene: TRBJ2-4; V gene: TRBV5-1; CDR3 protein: ASSLLGGSAKNIQY
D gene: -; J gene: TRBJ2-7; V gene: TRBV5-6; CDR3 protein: ASRSAGSSYEQY
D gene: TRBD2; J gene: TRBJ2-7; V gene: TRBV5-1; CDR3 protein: ARALGGGGTLIYEQY
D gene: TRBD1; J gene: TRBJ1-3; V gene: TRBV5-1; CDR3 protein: ASSLAGGFGNTIY
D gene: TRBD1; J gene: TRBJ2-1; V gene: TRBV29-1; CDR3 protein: SVEDPRTGQGYNEQF
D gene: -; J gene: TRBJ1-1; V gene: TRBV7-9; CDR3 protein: ASSPRQINTEAF
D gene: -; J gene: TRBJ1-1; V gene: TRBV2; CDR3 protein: ASSEDLTVMNTEAF
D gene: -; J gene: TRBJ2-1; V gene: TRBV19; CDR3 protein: ASSIGSNEQF
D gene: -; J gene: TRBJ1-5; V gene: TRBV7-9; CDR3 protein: ASSLGNGGNQPQH
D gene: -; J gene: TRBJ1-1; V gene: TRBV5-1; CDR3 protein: ASSPRDTEAF
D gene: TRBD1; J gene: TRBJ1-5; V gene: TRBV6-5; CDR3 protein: ASSSRTGGNQPQH
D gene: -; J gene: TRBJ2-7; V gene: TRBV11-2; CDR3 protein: ASSETQGYEQY